A selection of T cell receptor beta chains follows, all from one sample in a study of post-analysis software for immune sequencing data. TCRdb passed the PCR reads through MiXCR, listing each CDR3 protein once. Among 650,000 to 900,000 distinct CDR3 sequences, just over 45% were seen once, and the ten largest hold just under 5%. The specimen sequenced was blood. The receptors originated from a girl under 18 with multiple sclerosis. CDR3s include the opening cysteine and the closing phenylalanine or tryptophan. D genes are given only for firm matches. Expanded clones get a size class; other rows say once, few or many, or leave the size out.

cdr3_nt,cdr3_aa,clone_size,j_call,d_call,v_call
TGCAGCGTTGAAGAGGGACAGGGGGGCAATGAGCAGTTCTTC,CSVEEGQGGNEQFF,.,TRBJ2-1,TRBD1,TRBV29-1
TGTGCCAGCAGTTTATCTGGACAGGTCCCGAAAGACTACAATGAGCAGTTCTTC,CASSLSGQVPKDYNEQFF,.,TRBJ2-1,TRBD1,TRBV27
TGTGCCAGCAGTTTAAGACTAGCGGGAGGGACAGATACGCAGTATTTT,CASSLRLAGGTDTQYF,many,TRBJ2-3,TRBD2,TRBV12-3/TRBV12-4
TGTGCCAGCAGTTACTCGAAGGGGCACCATGAGCAGTTCTTC,CASSYSKGHHEQFF,few,TRBJ2-1,.,TRBV6-5
TGTGCCAGCAGCTCACCCATGGACTACGAGCAGTACTTC,CASSSPMDYEQYF,few,TRBJ2-7,.,TRBV7-2
TGTGCCAGCATCCCGGTAAACTCCTACGAGCAGTACTTC,CASIPVNSYEQYF,few,TRBJ2-7,.,TRBV7-8
TGCAGTGCAAACCCATTAGCGGGACCTTTGGATGAGCAGTTCTTC,CSANPLAGPLDEQFF,.,TRBJ2-1,TRBD2,TRBV20-1
TGTGCCAGCAGTGAAGCGCCTTGGAGGAACACTGAAGCTTTCTTT,CASSEAPWRNTEAFF,.,TRBJ1-1,.,TRBV2
TGTGCCATCAGCCCGGGTGACTACGAGCAGTACTTC,CAISPGDYEQYF,few,TRBJ2-7,.,TRBV10-3
TGCAGCGTTGTACAGGGGACCGGGGAGCTGTTTTTT,CSVVQGTGELFF,.,TRBJ2-2,TRBD1,TRBV29-1
TGTGCCAGCGCCTGGGGGCGGTCCTACAATGAGCAGTTCTTC,CASAWGRSYNEQFF,.,TRBJ2-1,.,TRBV27
TGTGCCACCAGCACTTCCACAGGACAGGGATTAGGGACCCAGTACTTC,CATSTSTGQGLGTQYF,.,TRBJ2-5,TRBD1,TRBV15